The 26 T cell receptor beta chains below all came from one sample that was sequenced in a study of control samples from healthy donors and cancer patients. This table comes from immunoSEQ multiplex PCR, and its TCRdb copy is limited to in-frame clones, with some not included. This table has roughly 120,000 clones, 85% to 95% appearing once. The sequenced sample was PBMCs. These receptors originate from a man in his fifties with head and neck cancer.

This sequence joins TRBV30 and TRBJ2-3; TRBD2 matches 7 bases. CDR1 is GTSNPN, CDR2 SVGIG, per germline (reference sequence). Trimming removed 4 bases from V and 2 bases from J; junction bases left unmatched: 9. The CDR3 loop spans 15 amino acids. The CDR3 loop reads CAWNGGGRNTDTQYF. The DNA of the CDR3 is TGTGCCTGGAATGGGGGGGGAAGGAACACAGATACGCAGTATTTT. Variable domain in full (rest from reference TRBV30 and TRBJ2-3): SQTIHQWPATLVQPVGSPLSLECTVEGTSNPNLYWYRQAAGRGLQLLFYSVGIGQISSEVPQNLSASRPQDRQFILSSKKLLLSDSGFYLCAWNGGGRNTDTQYFGPGTRLTVL.

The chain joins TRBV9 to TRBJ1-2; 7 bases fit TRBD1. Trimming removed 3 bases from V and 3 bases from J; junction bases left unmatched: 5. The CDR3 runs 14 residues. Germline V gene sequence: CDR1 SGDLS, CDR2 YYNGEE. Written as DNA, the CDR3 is TGTGCCAGCAGCGGAGACAGGGACTACTATGGCTACACCTTC. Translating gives CASSGDRDYYGYTF.

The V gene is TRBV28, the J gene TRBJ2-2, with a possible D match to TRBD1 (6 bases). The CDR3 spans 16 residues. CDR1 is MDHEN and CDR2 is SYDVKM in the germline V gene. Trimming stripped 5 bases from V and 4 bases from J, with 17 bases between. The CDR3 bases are TGTGCCAGCAGTCCTACCACGGACAGACGCACCGGGGAGCTGTTTTTT. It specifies CASSPTTDRRTGELFF.

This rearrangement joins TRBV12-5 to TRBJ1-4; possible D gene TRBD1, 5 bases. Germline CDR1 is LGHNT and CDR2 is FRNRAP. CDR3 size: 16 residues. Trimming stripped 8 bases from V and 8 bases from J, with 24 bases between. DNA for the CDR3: TGTGCTAGTAGCACCGGGACTACTAGGTCAAAGGAAAAACTGTTTTTT. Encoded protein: CASSTGTTRSKEKLFF.

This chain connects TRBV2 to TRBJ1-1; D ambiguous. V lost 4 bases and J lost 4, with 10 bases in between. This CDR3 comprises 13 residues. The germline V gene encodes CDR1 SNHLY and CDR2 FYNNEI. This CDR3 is CASSADWSTEAFF. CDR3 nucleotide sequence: TGTGCCAGCAGTGCTGACTGGAGCACTGAAGCTTTCTTT. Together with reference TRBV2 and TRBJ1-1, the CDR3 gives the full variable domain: EPEVTQTPSHQVTQMGQEVILRCVPISNHLYFYWYRQILGQKVEFLVSFYNNEISEKSEIFDDQFSVERPDGSNFTLKIRSTKLEDSAMYFCASSADWSTEAFFGQGTRLTVV.

CDR3 protein: CASSLAVNNEQFF. Here the CDR3 DNA reads TGTGCCAGCAGCTTAGCCGTTAACAATGAGCAGTTCTTC. The chain combines TRBV11-2 with TRBJ2-1; D ambiguous. Trimming shortened V by 1 base and J by 5 bases, and 6 bases separated the two germline ends. The CDR3 is 13 amino acids. CDR1 is SGHAT, CDR2 FQNNGV, per germline. Filled out from reference TRBV11-2 and TRBJ2-1, the complete variable domain reads EAGVAQSPRYKIIEKRQSVAFWCNPISGHATLYWYQQILGQGPKLLIQFQNNGVVDDSQLPKDRFSAERLKGVDSTLKIQPAKLEDSAVYLCASSLAVNNEQFFGPGTRLTVL.

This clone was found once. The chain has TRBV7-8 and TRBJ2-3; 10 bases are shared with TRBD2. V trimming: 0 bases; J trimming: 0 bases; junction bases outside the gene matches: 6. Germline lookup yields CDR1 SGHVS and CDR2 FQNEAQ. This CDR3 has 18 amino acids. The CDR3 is CASSLAASSGGSTDTQYF. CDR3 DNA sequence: TGTGCCAGCAGCTTAGCGGCCTCTAGCGGGGGAAGCACAGATACGCAGTATTTT.

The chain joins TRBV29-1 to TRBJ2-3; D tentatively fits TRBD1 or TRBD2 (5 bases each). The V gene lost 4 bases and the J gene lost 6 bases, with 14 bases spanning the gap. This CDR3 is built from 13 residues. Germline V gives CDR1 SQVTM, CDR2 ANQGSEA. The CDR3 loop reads CSVGAGRGDTQYF. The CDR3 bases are TGCAGCGTTGGGGCAGGCCGGGGCGATACGCAGTATTTT.

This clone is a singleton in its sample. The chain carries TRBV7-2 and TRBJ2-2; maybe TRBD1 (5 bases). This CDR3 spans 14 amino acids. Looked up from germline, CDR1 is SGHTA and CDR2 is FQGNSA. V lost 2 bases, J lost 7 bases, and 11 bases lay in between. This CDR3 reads CASSLLGVGGELFF. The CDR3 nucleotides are TGTGCCAGCAGCTTATTAGGGGTAGGCGGGGAGCTGTTTTTT.

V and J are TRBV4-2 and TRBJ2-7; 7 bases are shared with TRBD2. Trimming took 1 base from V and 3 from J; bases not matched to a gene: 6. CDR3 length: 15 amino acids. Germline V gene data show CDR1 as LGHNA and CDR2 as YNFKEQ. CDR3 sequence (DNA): TGTGCCAGCAGCCAAGGGCTAGGCGGGGGCTACGAGCAGTACTTC. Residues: CASSQGLGGGYEQYF.

In nucleotides, the CDR3 is TGTGCCAGCAACGCCGGTACAGGGGTTAGGAAGACCCAGTACTTC. Protein sequence: CASNAGTGVRKTQYF. The chain uses TRBV28 and TRBJ2-5, with 7 bases lining up with TRBD1. Looked up from germline, CDR1 is MDHEN and CDR2 is SYDVKM. This CDR3 is 15 amino acids long. Germline trimming cut 7 bases from V and 6 bases from J; bases unmatched to any gene: 14.

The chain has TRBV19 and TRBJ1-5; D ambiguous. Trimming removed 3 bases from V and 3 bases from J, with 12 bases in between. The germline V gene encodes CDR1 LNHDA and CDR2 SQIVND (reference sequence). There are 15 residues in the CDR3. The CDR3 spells CASSMVQPDNQPQHF. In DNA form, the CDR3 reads TGTGCCAGTAGTATGGTGCAGCCTGACAATCAGCCCCAGCATTTT.

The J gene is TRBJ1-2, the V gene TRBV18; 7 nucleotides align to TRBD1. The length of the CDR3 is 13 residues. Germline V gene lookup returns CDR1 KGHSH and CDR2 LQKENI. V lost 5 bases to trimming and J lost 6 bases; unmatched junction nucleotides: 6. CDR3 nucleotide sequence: TGTGCCAGCTCATCTCAGGGGGACGATGGCTACACCTTC. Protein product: CASSSQGDDGYTF.

CDR3 nucleotide sequence: TGTGCCAGCAGCTTAGGGTTGAACTATGGCTACACCTTC. Its protein product is CASSLGLNYGYTF. This rearrangement joins TRBV5-8 to TRBJ1-2; D not certain. V was clipped by 2 bases and J by 2 bases, with 7 bases between them. There are 13 residues in the CDR3. Germline lookup yields CDR1 SGHTS and CDR2 YDEGEE. Full variable domain (missing parts from reference TRBV5-8 and TRBJ1-2): EAGVTQSPTHLIKTRGQQATLRCSPISGHTSVYWYQQALGLGLQFLLWYDEGEERNRGNFPPRFSGRQFPNYSSELNVNALELEDSALYLCASSLGLNYGYTFGSGTRLTVV.

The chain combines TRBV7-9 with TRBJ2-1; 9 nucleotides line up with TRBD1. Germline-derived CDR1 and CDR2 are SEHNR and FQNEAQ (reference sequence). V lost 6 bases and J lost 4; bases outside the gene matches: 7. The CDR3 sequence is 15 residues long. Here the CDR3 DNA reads TGTGCCAGCAGGGGAGGACAGGGGACTTACAATGAGCAGTTCTTC. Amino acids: CASRGGQGTYNEQFF.

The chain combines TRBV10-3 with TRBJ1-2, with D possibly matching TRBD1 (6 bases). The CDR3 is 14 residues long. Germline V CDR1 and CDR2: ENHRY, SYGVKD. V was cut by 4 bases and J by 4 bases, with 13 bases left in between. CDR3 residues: CAISASGEGYGYTF. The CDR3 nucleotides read TGTGCCATCAGTGCCTCAGGGGAGGGCTATGGCTACACCTTC.

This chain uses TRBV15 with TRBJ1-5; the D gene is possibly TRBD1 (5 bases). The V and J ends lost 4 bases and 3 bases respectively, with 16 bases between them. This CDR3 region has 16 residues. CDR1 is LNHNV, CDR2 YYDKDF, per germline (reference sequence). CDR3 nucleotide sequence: TGTGCCACCAGCAACCTCCGGGGGGTGCTCAATCAGCCCCAGCATTTT. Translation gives CATSNLRGVLNQPQHF. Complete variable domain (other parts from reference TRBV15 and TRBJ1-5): DAMVIQNPRYQVTQFGKPVTLSCSQTLNHNVMYWYQQKSSQAPKLLFHYYDKDFNNEADTPDNFQSRRPNTSFCFLDIRSPGLGDTAMYLCATSNLRGVLNQPQHFGDGTRLSIL.

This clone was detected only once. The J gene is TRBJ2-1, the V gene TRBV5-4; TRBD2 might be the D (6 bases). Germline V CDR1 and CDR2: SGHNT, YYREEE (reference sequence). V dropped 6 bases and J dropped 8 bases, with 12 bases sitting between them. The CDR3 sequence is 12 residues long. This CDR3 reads CASNSPGDEQFF. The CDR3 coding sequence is TGTGCCAGCAACTCCCCGGGGGATGAGCAGTTCTTC.

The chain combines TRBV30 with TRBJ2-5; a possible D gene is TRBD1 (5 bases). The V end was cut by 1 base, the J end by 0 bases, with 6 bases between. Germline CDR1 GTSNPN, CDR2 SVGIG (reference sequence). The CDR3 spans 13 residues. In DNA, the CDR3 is TGTGCCTGGAGTGGACAGTACCAAGAGACCCAGTACTTC. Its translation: CAWSGQYQETQYF.

The CDR3 DNA sequence: TGTGCCAGTAACCCCCTCCCCGTAGGTGAGACCCAGTACTTC. Its protein is CASNPLPVGETQYF. The chain is built from TRBV19 and TRBJ2-5; no reliable D call. There are 14 residues in the CDR3. Trimming stripped 7 bases from V and 5 bases from J, with 17 bases between. Germline CDR1 is LNHDA and CDR2 is SQIVND (reference sequence). The full variable domain, completed using reference TRBV19 and TRBJ2-5, is DGGITQSPKYLFRKEGQNVTLSCEQNLNHDAMYWYRQDPGQGLRLIYYSQIVNDFQKGDIAEGYSVSREKKESFPLTVTSAQKNPTAFYLCASNPLPVGETQYFGPGTRLLVL.

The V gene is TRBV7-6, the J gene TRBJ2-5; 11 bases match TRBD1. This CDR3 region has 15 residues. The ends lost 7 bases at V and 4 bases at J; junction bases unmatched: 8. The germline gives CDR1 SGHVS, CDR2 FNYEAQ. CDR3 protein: CASTEGQGALETQYF. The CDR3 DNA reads TGTGCCAGCACCGAAGGACAGGGGGCCCTAGAGACCCAGTACTTC.

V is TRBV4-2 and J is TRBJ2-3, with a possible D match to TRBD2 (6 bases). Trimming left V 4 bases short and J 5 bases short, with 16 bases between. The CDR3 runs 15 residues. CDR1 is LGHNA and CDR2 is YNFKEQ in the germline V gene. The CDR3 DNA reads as TGTGCCAGCAGCCCACGGCGGGGCATTTTAGATACGCAGTATTTT. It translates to CASSPRRGILDTQYF.

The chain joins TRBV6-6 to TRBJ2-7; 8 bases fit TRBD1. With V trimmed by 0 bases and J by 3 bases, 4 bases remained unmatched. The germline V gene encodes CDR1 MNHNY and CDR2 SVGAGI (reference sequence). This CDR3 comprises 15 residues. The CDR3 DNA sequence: TGTGCCAGCAGTTACTCCGGGACAGGAGTCTACGAGCAGTACTTC. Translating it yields CASSYSGTGVYEQYF.

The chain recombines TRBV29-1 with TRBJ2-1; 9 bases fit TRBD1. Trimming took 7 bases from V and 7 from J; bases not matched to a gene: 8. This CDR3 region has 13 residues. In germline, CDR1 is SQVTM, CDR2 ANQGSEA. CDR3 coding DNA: TGCAGCGCCGGGGACAGGGTGTATAATGAGCAGTTCTTC. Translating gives CSAGDRVYNEQFF.

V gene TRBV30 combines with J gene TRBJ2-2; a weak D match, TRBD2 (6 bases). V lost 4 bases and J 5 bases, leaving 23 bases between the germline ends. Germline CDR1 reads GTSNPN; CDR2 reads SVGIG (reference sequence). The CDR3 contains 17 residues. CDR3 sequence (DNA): TGTGCCTGGACTCCCCAACGCACCTCACGGGGGACCGGGGAGCTGTTTTTT. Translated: CAWTPQRTSRGTGELFF.

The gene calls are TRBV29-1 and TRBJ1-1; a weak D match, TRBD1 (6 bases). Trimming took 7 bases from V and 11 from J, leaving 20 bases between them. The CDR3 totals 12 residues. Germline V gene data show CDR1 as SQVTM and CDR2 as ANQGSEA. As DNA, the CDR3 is TGCAGCGCGGGAAGGGGGGCCTGGGAGGCTTTCTTT. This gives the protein CSAGRGAWEAFF.